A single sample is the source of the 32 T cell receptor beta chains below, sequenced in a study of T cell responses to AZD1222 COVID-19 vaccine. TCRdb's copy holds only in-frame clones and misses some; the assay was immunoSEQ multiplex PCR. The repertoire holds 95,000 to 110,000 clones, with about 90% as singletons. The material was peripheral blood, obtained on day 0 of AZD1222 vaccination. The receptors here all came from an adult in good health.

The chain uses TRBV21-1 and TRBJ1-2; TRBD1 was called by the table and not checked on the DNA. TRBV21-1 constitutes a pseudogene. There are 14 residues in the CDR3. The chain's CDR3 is CASTLQGLKYGYTF. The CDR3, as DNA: TGTGCCAGCACCCTACAGGGGCTTAAATATGGCTACACCTTC.

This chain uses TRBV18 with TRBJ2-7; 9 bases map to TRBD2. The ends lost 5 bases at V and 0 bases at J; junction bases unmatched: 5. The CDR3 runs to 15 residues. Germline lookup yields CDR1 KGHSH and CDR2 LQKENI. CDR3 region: CASSTQRGASYEQYF. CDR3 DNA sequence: TGTGCCAGCTCAACCCAGCGGGGGGCCTCCTACGAGCAGTACTTC.

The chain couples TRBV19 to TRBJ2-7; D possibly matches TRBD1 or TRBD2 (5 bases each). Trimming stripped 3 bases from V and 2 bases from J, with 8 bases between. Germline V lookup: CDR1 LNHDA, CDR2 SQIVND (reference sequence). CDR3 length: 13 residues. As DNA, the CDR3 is TGTGCCAGTAGTATGCAGGGACCCTACGAGCAGTACTTC. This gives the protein CASSMQGPYEQYF.

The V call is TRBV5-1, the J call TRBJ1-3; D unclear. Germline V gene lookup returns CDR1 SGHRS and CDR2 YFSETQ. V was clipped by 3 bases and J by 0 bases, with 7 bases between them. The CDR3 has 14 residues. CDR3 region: CASSSTSSGNTIYF. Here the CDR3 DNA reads TGCGCCAGCAGCTCAACGAGCTCTGGAAACACCATATATTTT.

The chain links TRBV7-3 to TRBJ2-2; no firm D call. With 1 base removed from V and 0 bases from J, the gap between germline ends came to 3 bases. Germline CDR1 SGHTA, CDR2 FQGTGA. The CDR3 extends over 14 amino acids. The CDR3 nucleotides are TGTGCCAGCAGCTTAATAACGAACACCGGGGAGCTGTTTTTT. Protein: CASSLITNTGELFF.

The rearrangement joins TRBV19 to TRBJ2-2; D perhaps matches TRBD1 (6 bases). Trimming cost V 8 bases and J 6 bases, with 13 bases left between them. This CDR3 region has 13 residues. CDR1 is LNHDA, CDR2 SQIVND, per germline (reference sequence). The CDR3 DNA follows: TGTGCCAGTCGCGGCCAGGGGCCCGGGGAGCTGTTTTTT. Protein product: CASRGQGPGELFF.

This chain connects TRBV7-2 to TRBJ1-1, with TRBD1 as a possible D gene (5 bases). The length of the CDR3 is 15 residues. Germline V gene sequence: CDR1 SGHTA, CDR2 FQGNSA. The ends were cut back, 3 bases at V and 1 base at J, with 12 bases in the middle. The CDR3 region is CASSFGGEGNTEAFF. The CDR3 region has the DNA TGTGCCAGCAGCTTTGGGGGGGAGGGGAACACTGAAGCTTTCTTT.

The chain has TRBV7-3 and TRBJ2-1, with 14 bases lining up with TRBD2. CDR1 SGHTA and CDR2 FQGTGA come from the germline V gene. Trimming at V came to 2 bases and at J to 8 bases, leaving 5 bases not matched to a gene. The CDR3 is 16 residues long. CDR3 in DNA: TGTGCCAGCAGCTTAGAAGCGACTAGCGGGAGGGATGAGCAGTTCTTC. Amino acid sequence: CASSLEATSGRDEQFF.

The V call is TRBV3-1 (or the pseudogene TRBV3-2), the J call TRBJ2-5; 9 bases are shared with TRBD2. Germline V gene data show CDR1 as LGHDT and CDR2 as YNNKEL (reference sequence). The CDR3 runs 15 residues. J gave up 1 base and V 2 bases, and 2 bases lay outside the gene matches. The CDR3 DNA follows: TGTGCCAGCAGCCAACCTAGCGGGACCCAAGAGACCCAGTACTTC. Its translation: CASSQPSGTQETQYF.

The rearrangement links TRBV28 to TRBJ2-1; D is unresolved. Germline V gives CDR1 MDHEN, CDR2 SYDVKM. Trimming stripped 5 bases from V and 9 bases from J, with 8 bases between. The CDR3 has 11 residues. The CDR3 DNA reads TGTGCCAGCAGTGATACTGGTGAGCAGTTCTTC. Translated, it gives CASSDTGEQFF.

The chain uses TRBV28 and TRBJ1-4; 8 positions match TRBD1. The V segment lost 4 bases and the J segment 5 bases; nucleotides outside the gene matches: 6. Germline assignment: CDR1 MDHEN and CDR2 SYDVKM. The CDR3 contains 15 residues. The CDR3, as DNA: TGTGCCAGCAGTTCCGGGACAGGCCCCAATGAAAAACTGTTTTTT. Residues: CASSSGTGPNEKLFF.

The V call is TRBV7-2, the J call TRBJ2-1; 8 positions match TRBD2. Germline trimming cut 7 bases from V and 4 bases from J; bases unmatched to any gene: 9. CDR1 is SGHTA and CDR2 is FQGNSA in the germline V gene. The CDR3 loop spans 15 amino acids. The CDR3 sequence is CASTPTSGSYNEQFF. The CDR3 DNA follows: TGTGCCAGCACTCCTACTAGCGGATCTTACAATGAGCAGTTCTTC.

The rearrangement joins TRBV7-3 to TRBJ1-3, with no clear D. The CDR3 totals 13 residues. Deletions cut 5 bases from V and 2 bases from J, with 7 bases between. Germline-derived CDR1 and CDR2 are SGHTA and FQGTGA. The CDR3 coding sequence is TGTGCCAGCAGCCTCGAGGCTGGAAACACCATATATTTT. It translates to CASSLEAGNTIYF.

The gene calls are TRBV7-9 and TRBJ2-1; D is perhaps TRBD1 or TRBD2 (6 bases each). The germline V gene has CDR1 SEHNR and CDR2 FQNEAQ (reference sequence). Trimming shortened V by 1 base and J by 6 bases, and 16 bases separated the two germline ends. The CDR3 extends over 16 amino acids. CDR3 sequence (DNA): TGTGCCAGCAGCTTAGGGAGGGGGATAGGTGGCAATGAGCAGTTCTTC. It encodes CASSLGRGIGGNEQFF.

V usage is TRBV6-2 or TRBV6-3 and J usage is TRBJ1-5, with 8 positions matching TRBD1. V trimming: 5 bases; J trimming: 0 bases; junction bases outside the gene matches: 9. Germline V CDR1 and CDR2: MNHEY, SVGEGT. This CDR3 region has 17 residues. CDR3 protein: CASSLPTGGNSNQPQHF. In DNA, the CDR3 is TGTGCCAGCAGTCTTCCTACAGGGGGTAATAGCAATCAGCCCCAGCATTTT.

The CDR3 here is CASSVGAGGNEKLFF. CDR3 nucleotides: TGTGCCAGCAGCGTAGGGGCAGGTGGTAATGAAAAACTGTTTTTT. V is TRBV9 and J is TRBJ1-4; D gene uncertain. Germline V lookup: CDR1 SGDLS, CDR2 YYNGEE. Trimming cost V 0 bases and J 4 bases, with 10 bases left between them. This CDR3 is 15 amino acids long. Variable domain in full (rest from reference TRBV9 and TRBJ1-4): DSGVTQTPKHLITATGQRVTLRCSPRSGDLSVYWYQQSLDQGLQFLIQYYNGEERAKGNILERFSAQQFPDLHSELNLSSLELGDSALYFCASSVGAGGNEKLFFGSGTQLSVL.

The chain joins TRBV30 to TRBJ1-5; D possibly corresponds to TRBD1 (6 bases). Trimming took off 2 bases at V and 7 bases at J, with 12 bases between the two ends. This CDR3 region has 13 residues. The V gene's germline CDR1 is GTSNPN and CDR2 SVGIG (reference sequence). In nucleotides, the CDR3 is TGTGCCTGGAGTACGAGCAGGGGACAGCCCCAGCATTTT. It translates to CAWSTSRGQPQHF.

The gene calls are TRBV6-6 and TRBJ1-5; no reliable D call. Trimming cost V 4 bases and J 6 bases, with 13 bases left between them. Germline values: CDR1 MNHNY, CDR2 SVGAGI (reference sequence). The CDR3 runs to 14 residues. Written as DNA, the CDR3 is TGTGCCAGCAGTTCCCATATGTTAGGTCAGCCCCAGCATTTT. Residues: CASSSHMLGQPQHF.

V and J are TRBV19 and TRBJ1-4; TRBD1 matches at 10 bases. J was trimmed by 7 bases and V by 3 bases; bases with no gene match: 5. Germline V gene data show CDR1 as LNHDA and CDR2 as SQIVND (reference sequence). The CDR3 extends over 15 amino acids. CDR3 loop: CASSIGGQGIEKLFF. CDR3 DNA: TGTGCCAGTAGTATTGGGGGACAGGGGATTGAAAAACTGTTTTTT.

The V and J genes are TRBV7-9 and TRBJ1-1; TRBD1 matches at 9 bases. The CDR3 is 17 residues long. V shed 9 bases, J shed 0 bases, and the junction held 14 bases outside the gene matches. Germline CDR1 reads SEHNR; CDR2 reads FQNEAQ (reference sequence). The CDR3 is CASTTDRGGRMNTEAFF. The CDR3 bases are TGTGCCAGTACGACGGACAGGGGAGGGCGGATGAACACTGAAGCTTTCTTT. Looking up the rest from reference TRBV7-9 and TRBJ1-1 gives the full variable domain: DTGVSQNPRHKITKRGQNVTFRCDPISEHNRLYWYRQTLGQGPEFLTYFQNEAQLEKSRLLSDRFSAERPKGSFSTLEIQRTEQGDSAMYLCASTTDRGGRMNTEAFFGQGTRLTVV.

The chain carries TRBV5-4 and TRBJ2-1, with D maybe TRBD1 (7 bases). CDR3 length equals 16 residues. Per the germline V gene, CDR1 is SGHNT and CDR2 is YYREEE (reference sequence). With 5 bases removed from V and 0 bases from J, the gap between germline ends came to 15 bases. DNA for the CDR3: TGTGCCAGCAGGACCGGGGGACAGAGCTCCTACAATGAGCAGTTCTTC. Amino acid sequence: CASRTGGQSSYNEQFF.

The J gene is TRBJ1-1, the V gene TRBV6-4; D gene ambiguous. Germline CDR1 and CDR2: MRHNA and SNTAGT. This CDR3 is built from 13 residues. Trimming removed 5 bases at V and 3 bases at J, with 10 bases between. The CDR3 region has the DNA TGTGCCAGCAGTCAATCGGGTTACACTGAAGCTTTCTTT. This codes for CASSQSGYTEAFF.

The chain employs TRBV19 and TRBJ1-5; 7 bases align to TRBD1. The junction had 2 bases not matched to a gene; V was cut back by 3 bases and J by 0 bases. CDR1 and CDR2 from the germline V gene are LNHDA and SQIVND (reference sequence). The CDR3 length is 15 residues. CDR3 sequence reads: CASSITGASNQPQHF. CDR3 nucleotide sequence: TGTGCCAGTAGTATTACAGGGGCTAGCAATCAGCCCCAGCATTTT.

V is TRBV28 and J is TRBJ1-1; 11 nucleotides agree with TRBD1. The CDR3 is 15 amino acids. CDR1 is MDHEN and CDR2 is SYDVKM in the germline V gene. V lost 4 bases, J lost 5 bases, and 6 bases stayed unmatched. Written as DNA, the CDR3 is TGTGCCAGCAGTTCCCACGGGACAGGGGGGACTGAAGCTTTCTTT. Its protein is CASSSHGTGGTEAFF.

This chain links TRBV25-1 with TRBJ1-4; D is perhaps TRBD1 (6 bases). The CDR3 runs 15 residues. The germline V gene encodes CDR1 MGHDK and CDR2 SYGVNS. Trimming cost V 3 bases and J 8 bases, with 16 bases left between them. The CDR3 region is CASSDAGRGAEKLFF. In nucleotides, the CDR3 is TGTGCCAGCAGTGACGCGGGCAGGGGAGCGGAAAAACTGTTTTTT.

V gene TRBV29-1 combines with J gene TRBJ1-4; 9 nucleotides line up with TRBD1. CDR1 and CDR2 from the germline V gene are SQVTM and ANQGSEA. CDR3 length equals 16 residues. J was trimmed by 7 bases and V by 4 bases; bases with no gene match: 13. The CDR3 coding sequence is TGCAGCGTTGGGGGAACAGGGGGCGGAGTAAGTGAAAAACTGTTTTTT. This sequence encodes CSVGGTGGGVSEKLFF. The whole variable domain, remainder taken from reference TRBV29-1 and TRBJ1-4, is SAVISQKPSRDICQRGTSLTIQCQVDSQVTMMFWYRQQPGQSLTLIATANQGSEATYESGFVIDKFPISRPNLTFSTLTVSNMSPEDSSIYLCSVGGTGGGVSEKLFFGSGTQLSVL.

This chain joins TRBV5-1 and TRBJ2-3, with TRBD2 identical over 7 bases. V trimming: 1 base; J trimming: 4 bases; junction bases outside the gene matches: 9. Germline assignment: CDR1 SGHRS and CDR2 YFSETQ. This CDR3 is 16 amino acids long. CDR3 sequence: CASSLWTSGLADTQYF. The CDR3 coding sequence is TGCGCCAGCAGCTTGTGGACTAGTGGACTTGCAGATACGCAGTATTTT.

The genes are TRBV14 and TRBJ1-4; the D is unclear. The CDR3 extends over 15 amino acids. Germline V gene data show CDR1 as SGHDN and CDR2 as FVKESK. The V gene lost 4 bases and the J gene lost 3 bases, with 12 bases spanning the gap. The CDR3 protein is CASSLVRGPNEKLFF. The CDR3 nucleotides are TGTGCCAGCAGCCTTGTGCGGGGTCCTAATGAAAAACTGTTTTTT. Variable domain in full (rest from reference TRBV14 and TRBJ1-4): EAGVTQFPSHSVIEKGQTVTLRCDPISGHDNLYWYRRVMGKEIKFLLHFVKESKQDESGMPNNRFLAERTGGTYSTLKVQPAELEDSGVYFCASSLVRGPNEKLFFGSGTQLSVL.

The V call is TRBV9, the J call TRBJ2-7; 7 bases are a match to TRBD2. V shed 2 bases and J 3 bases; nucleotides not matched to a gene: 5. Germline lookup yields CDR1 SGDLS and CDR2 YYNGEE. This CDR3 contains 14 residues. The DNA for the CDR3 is TGTGCCAGCAGCGTTTCGACGGGGGGCTACGAGCAGTACTTC. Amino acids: CASSVSTGGYEQYF. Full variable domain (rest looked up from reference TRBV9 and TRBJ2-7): DSGVTQTPKHLITATGQRVTLRCSPRSGDLSVYWYQQSLDQGLQFLIQYYNGEERAKGNILERFSAQQFPDLHSELNLSSLELGDSALYFCASSVSTGGYEQYFGPGTRLTVT.

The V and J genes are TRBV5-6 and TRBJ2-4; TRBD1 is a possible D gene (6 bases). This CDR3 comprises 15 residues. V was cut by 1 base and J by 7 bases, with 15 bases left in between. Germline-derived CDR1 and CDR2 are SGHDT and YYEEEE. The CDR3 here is CASSLFGTRYNIQYF. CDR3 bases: TGTGCCAGCAGCTTGTTTGGGACAAGGTACAACATTCAGTACTTC. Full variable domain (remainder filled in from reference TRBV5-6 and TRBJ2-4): DAGVTQSPTHLIKTRGQQVTLRCSPKSGHDTVSWYQQALGQGPQFIFQYYEEEERQRGNFPDRFSGHQFPNYSSELNVNALLLGDSALYLCASSLFGTRYNIQYFGAGTRLSVL.

The CDR3 reads CASSFRLAYNEQFF. The CDR3 nucleotides read TGTGCCAGCAGCTTCAGACTAGCTTACAATGAGCAGTTCTTC. The chain is built from TRBV7-8 and TRBJ2-1; the match to TRBD2 covers 7 bases. This CDR3 region has 14 residues. The V segment lost 3 bases and the J segment 4 bases; nucleotides outside the gene matches: 3. The germline V gene has CDR1 SGHVS and CDR2 FQNEAQ.

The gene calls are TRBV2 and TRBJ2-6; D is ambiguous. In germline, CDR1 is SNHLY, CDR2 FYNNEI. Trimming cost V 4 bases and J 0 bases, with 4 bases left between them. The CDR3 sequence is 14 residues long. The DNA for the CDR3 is TGTGCCAGCAGTGGGAGCTCTGGGGCCAACGTCCTGACTTTC. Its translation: CASSGSSGANVLTF.